Presented here are 21 T cell receptor beta chains from one specimen sequenced in a study of OX40 agonist ivuxolimab in advanced cancers. Library creation used the immunoSEQ multiplex PCR assay. Sourced from immuneACCESS, this table was stored by TCRdb with only in-frame sequences that have V and J called. A share of the clones is absent; for the studies checked, an unresolved V gene accounts for under half, and the remainder has no known explanation. The sample table lists tens of thousands of clones, over 80% of them with a count of one. The ten largest clonotypes hold under 30% of the sample. The source was CD4+ or CD8+ T cells sorted from blood, collected in a trial of the OX40 agonist ivuxolimab. The origin of the receptors is an adult with an advanced solid tumor such as melanoma, head and neck, liver or kidney cancer.

The chain employs TRBV15 and TRBJ2-1; 10 bases fit TRBD2. The CDR3 extends over 16 amino acids. The trim removed 1 base at V and 7 bases at J, leaving 7 bases unmatched. Germline-derived CDR1 and CDR2 are LNHNV and YYDKDF (reference sequence). The CDR3 spells CATSRVGSGRKNEQFF. The DNA for the CDR3 is TGTGCCACCAGCAGAGTTGGTAGCGGGAGGAAAAATGAGCAGTTCTTC.

The chain couples TRBV7-2 to TRBJ2-7, with TRBD2 identical over 7 bases. V lost 1 base to trimming and J lost 3 bases; unmatched junction nucleotides: 6. The CDR3 extends over 15 amino acids. Germline V CDR1 and CDR2: SGHTA, FQGNSA. The CDR3, as DNA: TGTGCCAGCAGCTTAGTGATTGGGGGGGGCTACGAGCAGTACTTC. It translates to CASSLVIGGGYEQYF.

The V and J genes are TRBV4-1 and TRBJ2-1, with 9 bases aligning to TRBD1. Germline CDR1 is MGHRA and CDR2 is YSYEKL. This CDR3 has 16 amino acids. V lost 1 base and J lost 6; bases outside the gene matches: 7. CDR3 nucleotide sequence: TGCGCCAGCAGCCAAGCTAGGACAGGGGCCCTCAATGAGCAGTTCTTC. Amino acid sequence: CASSQARTGALNEQFF.

This chain uses TRBV6-5 with TRBJ1-2, with unresolved D. The CDR3 consists of 15 residues. Deletions cut 2 bases from V and 7 bases from J, with 17 bases between. From germline, CDR1 is MNHEY and CDR2 SVGAGI. The CDR3 sequence: CASSYLADSSIGYTF. The DNA of the CDR3 is TGTGCCAGCAGTTACCTCGCAGACTCGTCGATTGGCTACACCTTC.

This clone came up a few times. The rearrangement uses TRBV10-3 and TRBJ2-7, with 7 positions matching TRBD1. Trimming at V came to 3 bases and at J to 4 bases, leaving 9 bases not matched to a gene. Per germline, CDR1 ENHRY and CDR2 SYGVKD. There are 15 residues in the CDR3. CDR3 nucleotides: TGTGCCATCAGTGATGGCTGGGACAGCAGTTACGAGCAGTACTTC. Translation gives CAISDGWDSSYEQYF.

The V gene is TRBV19, the J gene TRBJ2-5; weak D call: TRBD1 (5 bases). Germline assignment: CDR1 LNHDA and CDR2 SQIVND (reference sequence). This CDR3 has 12 amino acids. Between the trimmed V and J ends, which lost 8 bases and 5 bases, there was a span of 12 bases. The CDR3 nucleotides read TGTGCCAGTTCCAGGGTGGGGGAGACCCAGTACTTC. This codes for CASSRVGETQYF.

This chain joins TRBV11-3 and TRBJ2-1, with 9 bases matching TRBD2. The CDR3 is made up of 18 amino acids. Germline V gene lookup returns CDR1 SGHNT and CDR2 YENEEA. J was trimmed by 4 bases and V by 0 bases; bases with no gene match: 10. The CDR3 nucleotides are TGTGCCAGCAGCTTAGATCGGGGGCTAGCGGGAAAGTACAATGAGCAGTTCTTC. This gives the protein CASSLDRGLAGKYNEQFF.

The chain links TRBV15 to TRBJ2-7; 7 bases are a match to TRBD2. The CDR3 runs 18 residues. Looked up from germline, CDR1 is LNHNV and CDR2 is YYDKDF (reference sequence). V lost 5 bases, J lost 2 bases, and 18 bases stayed unmatched. The CDR3 loop is CATSPDVDGGSHTYEQYF. The CDR3 nucleotides read TGTGCCACCAGCCCAGACGTGGACGGGGGGTCCCACACCTACGAGCAGTACTTC. The full variable domain, its missing parts supplied by reference TRBV15 and TRBJ2-7, is DAMVIQNPRYQVTQFGKPVTLSCSQTLNHNVMYWYQQKSSQAPKLLFHYYDKDFNNEADTPDNFQSRRPNTSFCFLDIRSPGLGDTAMYLCATSPDVDGGSHTYEQYFGPGTRLTVT.

This sequence joins TRBV9 and TRBJ2-5; the match to TRBD2 covers 13 bases. The CDR3 runs to 18 residues. CDR1 and CDR2 from the germline V gene are SGDLS and YYNGEE. Trimming cost V 4 bases and J 2 bases; bases outside gene matches: 11. The DNA for the CDR3 is TGTGCCAGCAGCTTCGTCACGCCGGGACTAGCGGGACAAGAGACCCAGTACTTC. Amino acid sequence: CASSFVTPGLAGQETQYF.

This clone was seen once. The sample carries other DNA sequences with the same CDR3. This chain links TRBV28 with TRBJ1-2; D remains ambiguous. The CDR3 spans 15 residues. The germline V gene encodes CDR1 MDHEN and CDR2 SYDVKM. Trimming stripped 5 bases from V and 0 bases from J, with 13 bases between. This CDR3 reads CASSLPGTANYGYTF. The CDR3 nucleotides read TGTGCCAGCAGTCTCCCCGGTACAGCTAACTATGGCTACACCTTC.

V is TRBV29-1 and J is TRBJ2-3, with 12 positions matching TRBD2. The CDR3 has 13 residues. V lost 7 bases, J lost 1 base, and 0 bases stayed unmatched. Germline CDR1 SQVTM, CDR2 ANQGSEA. The CDR3, as DNA: TGCAGCGCTAGCGGGGGGGGCACAGATACGCAGTATTTT. Translation gives CSASGGGTDTQYF.

This sequence joins TRBV6-5 and TRBJ2-7; D is possibly TRBD2 (6 bases). The CDR3 runs to 15 residues. V was trimmed by 1 base and J by 3 bases, leaving 13 bases between them. Germline CDR1 MNHEY, CDR2 SVGAGI. CDR3 sequence reads: CASSYWRGSFYEQYF. In nucleotides, the CDR3 is TGTGCCAGCAGTTACTGGCGGGGCTCTTTCTACGAGCAGTACTTC.

This clone was counted once. V gene TRBV10-3 combines with J gene TRBJ2-7, with unresolved D. CDR1 and CDR2 from the germline V gene are ENHRY and SYGVKD. The CDR3 sequence is 13 residues long. V lost 11 bases to trimming and J lost 2 bases, with 16 bases between them. The CDR3 DNA reads TGTGCCTCTGCCACTGCCGAGGCCTACGAGCAGTACTTC. It specifies CASATAEAYEQYF.

The chain recombines TRBV7-2 with TRBJ1-2, with D possibly matching TRBD1 (5 bases). V was clipped by 1 base and J by 2 bases, with 5 bases between them. The V gene's germline CDR1 is SGHTA and CDR2 FQGNSA. CDR3 size: 13 residues. The CDR3: CASSLGQNYGYTF. DNA for the CDR3: TGTGCCAGCAGCTTAGGACAGAACTATGGCTACACCTTC. The whole variable domain, filled in from reference TRBV7-2 and TRBJ1-2, reads GAGVSQSPSNKVTEKGKDVELRCDPISGHTALYWYRQSLGQGLEFLIYFQGNSAPDKSGLPSDRFSAERTGGSVSTLTIQRTQQEDSAVYLCASSLGQNYGYTFGSGTRLTVV.

The chain recombines TRBV11-3 with TRBJ1-1; D is perhaps TRBD1 (6 bases). The CDR3 consists of 14 residues. CDR1 SGHNT and CDR2 YENEEA come from the germline V gene. V was trimmed by 6 bases and J by 5 bases, leaving 16 bases between them. The CDR3 bases are TGTGCCAGCAGTCAAGGGGGGTCAGGGACTGAAGCTTTCTTT. Protein product: CASSQGGSGTEAFF.

This clone was recorded only once. The chain employs TRBV10-3 and TRBJ2-3; 9 nucleotides line up with TRBD2. The V segment lost 3 bases and the J segment 1 base; nucleotides outside the gene matches: 5. Germline V gives CDR1 ENHRY, CDR2 SYGVKD. The CDR3 is made up of 16 amino acids. The CDR3 nucleotides read TGTGCCATCAGTGACGTAGCGGGGGCCCGCACAGATACGCAGTATTTT. It codes for CAISDVAGARTDTQYF.

The chain couples TRBV19 to TRBJ2-6; 8 bases align to TRBD1. The CDR3 consists of 17 residues. Germline V gives CDR1 LNHDA, CDR2 SQIVND (reference sequence). V shed 5 bases, J shed 3 bases, and the junction held 9 bases outside the gene matches. The CDR3 loop is CASSPRQGINGANVLTF. The DNA for the CDR3 is TGTGCCAGTAGTCCTCGACAGGGGATAAATGGGGCCAACGTCCTGACTTTC.

This clone is judged medium-sized. The V call is TRBV7-8, the J call TRBJ1-4; unclear D gene. V was shortened by 5 bases and J by 8 bases, with 12 bases between the two germline ends. The CDR3 sequence is 13 residues long. CDR1 and CDR2 (germline): SGHVS, FQNEAQ. Here the CDR3 reads CASSPRVGEKLFF. The DNA for the CDR3 is TGTGCCAGCAGCCCAAGGGTGGGGGAAAAACTGTTTTTT.

The V call is TRBV2, the J call TRBJ2-2; 8 positions agree with TRBD2. Germline V gene lookup returns CDR1 SNHLY and CDR2 FYNNEI. The CDR3 is 13 amino acids. Trimming took 2 bases from V and 8 from J; bases not matched to a gene: 1. The CDR3 DNA reads TGTGCCAGCAGTGAAAGACTAGCGGGGGAGCTGTTTTTT. Translating gives CASSERLAGELFF.

The chain joins TRBV29-1 to TRBJ1-1, with 8 bases identical to TRBD1. Losses at the gene ends were 6 bases for V and 4 bases for J; bases not matched to a gene: 7. CDR1 and CDR2 from the germline V gene are SQVTM and ANQGSEA. CDR3 length: 13 residues. The CDR3 sequence: CSVDRGWGTEAFF. CDR3 nucleotides: TGCAGCGTCGACAGGGGATGGGGCACTGAAGCTTTCTTT.

The rearrangement uses TRBV5-1 and TRBJ2-1; D is undetermined. The CDR3 totals 12 residues. V was clipped by 0 bases and J by 16 bases, with 14 bases between them. Germline V gene lookup returns CDR1 SGHRS and CDR2 YFSETQ. CDR3 loop: CASSLGTRHEFF. The CDR3 DNA sequence: TGCGCCAGCAGCTTGGGGACGCGACATGAATTCTTC.